This T cell receptor beta chain emerged from a study of shared clonotypes between healthy human individuals (dated by TCRdb to 2020 to 2021). Looking at the study overall: The cohort included three men and a couple of women between 18 and 49 years of age. For each donor, CD4 naive and CD4 memory were each given three plates, CD8 naive was given two plates, and CD8 memory was given one plate. Blood TCR repertoires of four to six healthy adults were deeply sequenced to estimate repertoire size and the extent of clonotype sharing between individuals. To increase sequencing depth and limit assay-specific biases, TCR repertoire library preparation and sequencing were carried out by different laboratories using diverse techniques. Each donor's leukapheresis produced roughly between about 0.9 and 9.5 billion PBMCs. Beyond this particular receptor, the publication reports: Clonotypes shared by all four sorted-subset donors showed higher generation probabilities than non-shared clonotypes. Pairwise subsampling indicated that sequencing depth was expected to affect the degree of clonotype sharing among donors. Across a handful of donors, about 4.5% of naive CD4, roughly 3.5% of naive CD8, under 2.5% of memory CD4, and 0.4% of memory CD8 clonotypes were shared. Larger estimated clonotype richness was generally found for naive subsets than for memory subsets. Incomplete sequencing was indicated by rarefaction of sorted-subset datasets, despite the large sequencing depth. The genetic and exposure-history diversity represented was limited by the small number of donors. Sampling was restricted to blood, and TCR repertoires in tissue are likely to differ from TCR repertoires in blood.

The germline ends are 21 bases apart after V is trimmed by 1 base and J by 7 bases. The germline V gene (reference sequence) provides CDR1 GTSNPN and CDR2 SVGIG. From cysteine to phenylalanine, the CDR3 is 16 amino acids long. The entry retains the CDR3 DNA only, 48 bases that are in frame from base 1. For the CD8 naive samples, CD45RO-negative cells were positively selected for CCR7, yielding a CD45RA+CCR7+ population from which TemRA cells were excluded. Healthy HIV-negative adults with no recently reported acute infections or vaccinations were included as donors. Every donor was a Caucasian adult residing in Nashville, Tennessee, USA. After blood collection by leukapheresis, PBMCs were isolated using Ficoll-Histopaque density gradient centrifugation and then cryopreserved in the vapor phase of liquid nitrogen. Analytical flow cytometry was used to check the purity and quantity of each magnetically sorted T cell population. Genomic DNA was isolated from each sorted fraction and quantified by UV absorbance on a Nanodrop 2000c.

As concerns this clone: Its antigen is not yet known. It has no much larger one-base neighbor in the sample; base qualities were not kept.

Using the deep immunoSEQ assay, multiplex PCR amplified TCR CDR3 regions from genomic DNA. For each cell subset, the extracted genomic DNA was distributed evenly across all wells of several immunoSEQ 96-well plates, and each plate served as one replicate. For sorted subsets, approximately 0.2 ug of genomic DNA, equivalent to some 30,000 T cell genomes, went into each replicate PCR. Purified libraries were measured with a Qubit 3.0 fluorometer, size-checked on a Bioanalyzer 2100, and measured again with the KAPA Library Quantification kit. Every immunoSEQ 96-well plate was sequenced on a dedicated single-read 150-cycle Illumina NextSeq 550 flow cell. The source study handled its data this way. Because only junctional sequences without quality scores were contained in the immunoSEQ output, filtering matching that applied to full-length reads could not be performed. Sequences were annotated with PyIR, a Python wrapper for IgBLAST v1.9, and V/J genes and CDR3 were assigned using IMGT germline references. Any read was removed if the V/J assignment was weak (E-value above 1e-6), the CDR3 was missing, or the read contained stop codons, out-of-frame junctions, or ambiguous translated residues. V3J clonotypes were defined by identical inferred V gene, J gene, and CDR3 amino acid sequence. Percentage overlap between repertoires was calculated by dividing the number of shared unique clonotypes by the size of the smaller repertoire. Richness of each repertoire was evaluated using RTK rarefaction, the Chao1 estimator, and Recon v2.1 estimates of unobserved clonotypes. For all TCRbeta clonotypes obtained by the gDNA method from a few donors, generation probabilities were computed with OLGA. Here the immuneACCESS table is served through TCRdb, limited to in-frame sequences with V and J called. Missing clones are a known gap in these copies; in checked studies unresolved V genes cover under half, and the rest lacks a known reason. From that table come the V and J calls and clone size; the DNA was used to work out D and trimming. The table for this sample lists around 2.1 million clones; 90% to 95% of them were counted only once. Over 1.5% of the sample lies in the top ten.

The chain was built from TRBV30 and TRBJ2-3; the D gene is possibly TRBD2, with 6 bases matching. The receptor's source is a man between 18 and 35 years old in good health. Some clones in this sample may be carry-over from other donors' samples. The material sequenced was naive CD8+ T cells from PBMCs. According to the study, the label for this sample's cell subset or site signals: CD45RA+CCR7+. The nucleotides read TGTGCCTGGAGTGATCCCCCGGTGGGAGGCGCTAATACGCAGTATTTT. Translated, this is CAWSDPPVGGANTQYF.